This TCR beta chain was documented in a study of cytomegalovirus exposure and HLA in healthy donors (dated by TCRdb to about 2017). Background on the whole study: In an earlier analysis of roughly 500 of the donors, 276 Gb of sequence data and 90 million to 120 million unique TCR beta sequences from roughly 200 million T cells were reported. About 280 gigabases of sequencing data and 78 million or so unique TCR sequences were included in an early release covering 550 to 650 HLA-typed donors. Among the roughly 370 genotyped donors, about 85% belonged to the genetic ancestry cluster associated with self-reported Caucasian donors. The aim of the study was to test whether cataloging public T cell receptors could identify signatures of past pathogen exposure. The study profiled the T cell repertoires of hundreds of subjects by immunosequencing and related them to cytomegalovirus serostatus. Besides the first cohort of approximately 670 subjects, a separate validation cohort made up of over 95 different subjects was used. To predict cytomegalovirus infection status, the study brought together high-throughput TCR immunosequencing, statistical association of individual TCRs with disease status, and machine learning. A later analysis re-examined previously published TCR beta repertoires from 610 or so donors and added high-resolution HLA genotyping to investigate patterns of TCR occurrence. The later analysis used no new phenotypic data to find candidate immune exposures, relying instead on TCR beta sequences and their occurrence across donors. An earlier analysis of several hundred of the donors applied high-throughput TCR beta sequencing to assess whether each TCR beta V gene segment acted as functional or pseudogenic. Alongside the repertoire data, information on donor age, sex, ethnicity and CMV serostatus was compiled. Genome-wide SNP genotypes for about 65% of the 666 donors were used in a later genetic analysis, which treated that subset as a discovery cohort. All discovery cohort repertoires had been generated on a single sequencing platform. Both class I and class II loci were covered by HLA typing, at four-digit resolution. The number of typed donors differed by locus: about 620-630 for A, B, C, DRB1 and DQB1; 500 to 550 for DQA1; 606 for DPA1; and some 430 for DPB1. Four to six DR-DQ haplotypes were handled as single units for association and clustering, since linkage in the cohort was strong. Among 398 genotyped donors of the cohort, an average of approximately 240,000 unique TCR beta nucleotide sequences were sequenced per donor, about a sixth of them non-productive.

Preparation of the library involved the immunoSEQ multiplex PCR assay. The multiplex PCR relied on a mix of 60 forward primers for TCR Vbeta segments and 13 reverse primers for TCR Jbeta segments. The CDR3 region of rearranged TCR beta genes was amplified from genomic DNA with a multiplex PCR assay. On the Illumina HiSeq System, the amplified TCR beta libraries were sequenced as 87-base-pair reads. Turning to the authors' computational methods: A later analysis tallied around 87 million unique TCR beta chains across the approximately 670 repertoires, and around 12 million of those chains were shared by two or more donors. To remove PCR and sequencing errors, raw reads were error-corrected and collapsed into unique sequences using a nearest-neighbor algorithm that merged closely related sequences. V, D and J gene segments were assigned by aligning CDR3 sequences to IMGT reference sequences. Each retained sequence needed at least a six-nucleotide match to both a V gene segment and a J gene segment. Rearrangements were called productive when the CDR3 lacked stop codons and stayed in frame with V and J; all others were non-productive. CDR3 was defined by IMGT convention, running from the second conserved V-encoded cysteine to the conserved J-encoded phenylalanine. The earlier analysis of about 590 of the donors excluded sequences that lacked an unambiguous match to a single V gene segment. An earlier analysis of just under 600 of the donors called V segments functional above 56.7% productive rearrangements and segregating when the between-donor standard deviation exceeded 5%. To diagnose cytomegalovirus status from the catalog of TCR beta chain sequences, a statistical classification framework was built. V and J gene assignment, in a later analysis, came from comparing TCR nucleotide sequences with IMGT/GENE-DB human TR gene sequences. The TCRdist pipeline was used in a later analysis to assign CDR3 sequences and most-parsimonious VDJ recombination scenarios. In a later analysis, each TCR beta chain was defined by its CDR3 amino acid sequence together with its V-gene family, and reads lacking a unique V-gene family were excluded. To address suspected cross-contamination and a sequencing artifact, a later analysis removed several hundred highly shared, low-generation-probability nucleotide sequences. In a later analysis, a clonal expansion index was calculated for each public chain from normalized within-repertoire ranks of inferred template counts. A later analysis computed generation probabilities with a VDJ recombination model fitted to out-of-frame rearrangements, and checked the results against IGoR. A later analysis scored TCR-TCR, TCR-HLA and TCR-CMV co-occurrence with hypergeometric tests, applying a repertoire-size bias correction to TCR pairs. To estimate false discovery rates, a later analysis permuted the HLA or CMV assignments 20 times. In a later analysis, co-occurring TCRs were grouped with DBSCAN, and TCRdist sequence similarity was added when clustering was performed within HLA-allele-positive subsets. Co-occurrence clustering excluded repertoires with fewer than 30,000 or more than 120,000 public chains, plus five with anomalous nucleotide sharing. As stored in TCRdb, this immuneACCESS dataset retains in-frame rearrangements with V and J assigned. A fraction of the clones does not appear; measured against another copy, unresolved V genes explain less than half of the discrepancy, and the remainder lacks a known reason. From that table come the V and J calls and clone size; the DNA was used to work out D and trimming. For this sample there are 100,000 to 150,000 clones; 70% to 85% appear just once. Approximately 1.7% of the sample is held by the ten biggest clonotypes.

Study-wide findings and limitations: At a false discovery rate of 0.05, a later analysis linked roughly 17,000 TCR beta sequences to specific HLA alleles. Most TCR sequences were seen in very few donors, while some public TCRs were found in many individuals. A later analysis found that HLA-associated TCR beta chains were more clonally expanded and had lower generation probabilities than equally common non-associated chains. Because HLA typing was unavailable for some donors at each locus, only the typed subset was used in association tests. The sequencing pipeline was judged likely to have produced a cluster of highly shared sequence variants as a technical artifact. CMV serostatus was the only immune exposure information available for the cohort. In a later genetic analysis, a missense DCLRE1C variant was associated with V-gene and J-gene trimming of TCR beta chains, and the association was replicated in an independent cohort. According to a later analysis, TCR association rates differed among HLA loci, with DRB1 alleles showing the most associated TCRs and HLA-C alleles showing the fewest. The presence/absence analyses assumed that sequencing depth was roughly uniform across donors, and that assumption may not be true. A later analysis reported that several top co-occurrence clusters appeared linked to parvovirus B19, influenza, CMV and Epstein-Barr virus. A total of 150 to 200 TCR beta chains were listed by the study as associated with cytomegalovirus. In this cohort, only TCR beta chains were sequenced, and detectable features were limited by the absence of alpha or paired-chain data. Strong co-occurrence of HLA alleles, especially DR and DQ, made assigning TCR associations to individual alleles difficult. A further reported finding was that TCR beta sequences accurately predicted the HLA-A and HLA-B alleles for most subjects in the first cohort. Because counts were too low, about 18 rarely observed V segments, including chromosome 9 orphons, were left out of the earlier analysis of several hundred of the donors. A few of the identified cytomegalovirus-associated TCR beta chains were confirmed in vitro to be specific for cytomegalovirus antigens. Because the 87-base-pair reads could not distinguish some IMGT-functional V segments, including TRBV6-2 and TRBV6-3, those segments were excluded. According to a later genetic analysis, donors in an Asian-associated ancestry cluster had fewer N-insertions in productive TCRs than the approximately 670-donor mean. The classifier was reported to diagnose cytomegalovirus status with high specificity and sensitivity in both the original and validation cohorts. Correlated functional status among segregating V segments might be attributable to linkage disequilibrium, but an unknown experimental factor could not be ruled out. An earlier analysis of around 500 of the donors showed that most TCR beta V segments appeared in productive rearrangements either about 87% or about 30% of the time, which broadly matched IMGT annotations. In a later analysis, most CMV-associated TCR beta chains were found to appear HLA-restricted, with HLA associations seemingly driven largely by CMV exposure. The authors suggested that the approach could potentially be generalized to other disease states and immunological phenotypes.

V gives up 5 bases and J gives up 0 bases, and the segment between their germline ends measures 14 bases. The CDR3 contains 15 residues, cysteine and phenylalanine counted. Just CDR3 DNA is preserved here, 45 bases in frame from base 1. Sequences LNHDA (CDR1) and SQIVND (CDR2) are obtained from the germline V gene (reference sequence). The cohort comprised some 680 healthy bone marrow donors. At the time of sampling, all cohort members were nominally healthy, though unrecorded immune exposures were likely present. The donor tested CMV seronegative and was one of the 352 seronegative cohort members. A peripheral blood sample was provided by each donor, and peripheral blood mononuclear cells were used for TCR beta sequencing. Genomic DNA extraction from the blood cell samples was performed with the Qiagen DNeasy Blood Extraction Kit. In regard to this clone: It lacks a known antigen. No per-base quality is available; no much larger clone lies one base away.

The chain employs TRBV19 and TRBJ2-7; tentative D gene TRBD2, with 5 bases matching. The specimen sequenced was PBMCs. The origin of this receptor is a boy aged 5-17 years in good health and CMV-seronegative. The nucleotide sequence is given as TGTGCCAGTAGTGTCTTAGGACTGAACTCCTACGAGCAGTACTTC. It translates to CASSVLGLNSYEQYF.